This record covers a single T cell receptor (beta chain). This sample was taken from a study of T cells in Graves' hyperthyroidism and ophthalmopathy. Amplified TCR beta CDR3 regions derived from RNA transcripts. In the first-round RT-PCR of the TCR CDR3, the HTBI primer set was used. TCRdb itself ran the multiplex PCR reads through MiXCR, one entry per CDR3 protein. The data show just under 750,000 distinct CDR3 sequences, with around 40% seen just once and around a third held by the top ten. Those patients with uncontrolled infection, other autoimmune disease, pregnancy or lactation were excluded. V was trimmed by 0 bases and J by 5 bases, leaving 7 bases between them. Germline CDR1 SQVTM, CDR2 ANQGSEA. The CDR3 covers 13 residues.

The sequencing sample was made of blood. The J gene is TRBJ2-2, the V gene TRBV29-1; no firm D call. The source of this sequence is a woman between 40 and 55 years old with Graves' hyperthyroidism. CDR3: CSVEDTATGELFF. The CDR3 bases are TGCAGCGTTGAAGATACGGCAACCGGGGAGCTGTTTTTT.